The entry that follows covers one T cell receptor beta chain sequence. Trimming pared 2 bases from V and 0 bases from J, leaving 13 bases between. The CDR3 loop spans 16 amino acids. Germline CDR1 SEHNR, CDR2 FQNEAQ (reference sequence). The sample belongs to a study of blood T cell repertoires in COVID-19. Study information: There were acute and convalescent COVID-19 samples, and they came from the United States, Italy and Spain.

Data came from immunoSEQ multiplex PCR; TCRdb stores just in-frame clones and leaves some out. The sample shows about 290,000 clones, about nine tenths of them seen only once. The sequenced sample was peripheral blood. The TCR was taken from a woman younger than 45 with COVID-19, enrolled during active disease. V gene TRBV7-9 combines with J gene TRBJ1-1; D remains ambiguous. CDR3 DNA sequence: TGTGCCAGCAGCTTACCCGAGGGATACCTGAACACTGAAGCTTTCTTT. It translates to CASSLPEGYLNTEAFF.